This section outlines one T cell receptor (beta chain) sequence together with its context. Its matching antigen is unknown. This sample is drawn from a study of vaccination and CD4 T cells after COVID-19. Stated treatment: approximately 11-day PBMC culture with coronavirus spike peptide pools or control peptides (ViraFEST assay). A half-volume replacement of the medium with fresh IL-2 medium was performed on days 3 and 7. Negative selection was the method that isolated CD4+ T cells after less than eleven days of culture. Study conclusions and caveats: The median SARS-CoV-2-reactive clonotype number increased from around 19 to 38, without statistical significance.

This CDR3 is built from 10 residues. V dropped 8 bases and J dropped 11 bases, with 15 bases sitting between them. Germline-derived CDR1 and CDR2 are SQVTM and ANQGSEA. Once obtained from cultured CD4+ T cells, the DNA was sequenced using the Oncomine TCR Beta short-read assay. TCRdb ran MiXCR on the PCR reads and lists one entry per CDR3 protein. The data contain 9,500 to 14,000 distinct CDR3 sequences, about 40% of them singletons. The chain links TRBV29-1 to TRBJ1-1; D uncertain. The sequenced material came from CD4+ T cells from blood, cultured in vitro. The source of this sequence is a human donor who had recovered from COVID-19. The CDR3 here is CSTTVVEAFF. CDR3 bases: TGCAGCACTACTGTGGTAGAGGCTTTCTTT.